Sequencing of this T cell receptor (beta chain) was carried out in a study of cytomegalovirus exposure and HLA in healthy donors. Study at large: From HLA-typed donors, an early data release held about 85 million unique TCRs.

Overall study findings and caveats: Reportedly, HLA-A and HLA-B alleles of most subjects were accurately predicted from TCR beta.

The sample holds a few counts of this clone. Its antigen is as yet unknown. The CDR3 length is 16 residues. The ends lost 0 bases at V and 2 bases at J; junction bases unmatched: 6. CDR1 is SGHAT and CDR2 is FQDESV in the germline V gene (reference sequence). The PCR ran on 60 Vbeta and 13 Jbeta primers. Per the authors' pipeline: Per a later analysis, the number of unique TCR beta chains was about 80 million, of which 9 million to 14 million were shared. The table came from immunoSEQ multiplex PCR; TCRdb's copy has only in-frame clones and leaves some out. V and J calls and clone size are copied from that table; D and trimming were computed from the DNA. The sample records approximately 140,000 clones, 73% being singletons.

The sequence came from a human donor in good health. The sequenced sample was PBMCs. This sequence joins TRBV11-1 and TRBJ2-7; 8 nucleotides align to TRBD1. In DNA form, the CDR3 reads TGTGCCAGCAGCTTAGCCCGGACAGGGATAACCTACGAGCAGTACTTC. The encoded protein is CASSLARTGITYEQYF.